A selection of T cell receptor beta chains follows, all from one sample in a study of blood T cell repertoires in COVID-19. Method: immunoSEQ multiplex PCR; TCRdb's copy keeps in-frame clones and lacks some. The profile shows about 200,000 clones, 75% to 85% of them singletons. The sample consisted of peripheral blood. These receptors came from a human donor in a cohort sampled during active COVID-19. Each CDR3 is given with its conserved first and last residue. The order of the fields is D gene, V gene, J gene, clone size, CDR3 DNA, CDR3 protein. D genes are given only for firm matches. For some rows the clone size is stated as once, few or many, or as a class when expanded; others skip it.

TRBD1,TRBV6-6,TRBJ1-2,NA,TGTGCCAGCAGGGAGACAGGGGAGCCTAACTATGGCTACACCTTC,CASRETGEPNYGYTF
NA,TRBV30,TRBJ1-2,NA,TGTGCCTGGAGTGTACGGTTACATGGCTACACCTTC,CAWSVRLHGYTF
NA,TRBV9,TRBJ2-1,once,TGTGCCAGCAGCCCTTTGCCCCGGAATGAGCAGTTCTTC,CASSPLPRNEQFF
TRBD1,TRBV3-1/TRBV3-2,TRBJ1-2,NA,TGTGCCAGCAGCCACCTCGGGACAGGCTATGGCTACACCTTC,CASSHLGTGYGYTF
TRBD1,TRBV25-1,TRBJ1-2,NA,TGTGCCAGCAGTGAATCACAGGGGCGGAGTGGCTACACCTTC,CASSESQGRSGYTF
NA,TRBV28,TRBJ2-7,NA,TGTGCCAGCAGTTCCCCTAGAGAGCAGTACTTC,CASSSPREQYF
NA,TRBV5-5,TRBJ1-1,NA,TGTGCCAGCAGCTTGGAAGAGGGATTCGAAGCTTTCTTT,CASSLEEGFEAFF
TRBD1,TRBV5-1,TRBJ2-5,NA,TGCGCCAGCAGCTTGTCCGGACAGGGGGCAAAGGGGGAGACCCAGTACTTC,CASSLSGQGAKGETQYF
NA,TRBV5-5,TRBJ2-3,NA,TGTGCCAGCAGCCCCGGGACACTTAGCACAGATACGCAGTATTTT,CASSPGTLSTDTQYF
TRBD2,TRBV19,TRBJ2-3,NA,TGTGCCAGTAGGACTAGCGGCACAGATACGCAGTATTTT,CASRTSGTDTQYF
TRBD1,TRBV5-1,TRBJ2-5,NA,TGCGCCAGCAGCACAAGGGACAGGCTAGGAGAGACCCAGTACTTC,CASSTRDRLGETQYF
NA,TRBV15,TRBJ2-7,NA,TGTGCCACCAGCAGTCTAACAGGCCGCCAAATTTCCTACGAGCAGTACTTC,CATSSLTGRQISYEQYF
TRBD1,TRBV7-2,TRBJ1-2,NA,TGTGCCAGCAGCTTACCACAGGGGACCGGCTATGGCTACACCTTC,CASSLPQGTGYGYTF
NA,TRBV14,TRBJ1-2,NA,TGTGCCAGCAGCCAAGATTTGGGGCACTTAAAAGGTTATGGCTACACCTTC,CASSQDLGHLKGYGYTF
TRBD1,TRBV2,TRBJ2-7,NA,TGTGCCAGCAGCGCCTACGGGACAGGGAACTACGAGCAGTACTTC,CASSAYGTGNYEQYF
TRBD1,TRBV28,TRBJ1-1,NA,TGTGCCAGCAGTCCTTCTGACAGGGGAGGCACTGAAGCTTTCTTT,CASSPSDRGGTEAFF
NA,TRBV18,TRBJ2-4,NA,TGTGCCAGCTCACCACCGGTACAGAGAAACATTCAGTACTTC,CASSPPVQRNIQYF
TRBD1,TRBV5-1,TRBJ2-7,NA,TGCGCCAGCAGCCTGGGGGACAGGGGAGGGTACGAGCAGTACTTC,CASSLGDRGGYEQYF
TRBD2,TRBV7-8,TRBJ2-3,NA,TGTGCCAGCAGCTTAGAAGGCGGGAGGGCCCAAGATACGCAGTATTTT,CASSLEGGRAQDTQYF
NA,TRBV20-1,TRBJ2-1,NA,TGCAGTGCTAGTATAGCGAATGAGCAGTTCTTC,CSASIANEQFF
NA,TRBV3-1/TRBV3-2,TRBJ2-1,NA,TGTGCCAGCAGCCGAACGTCACCCCGCGGCCTCAATGAGCAGTTCTTC,CASSRTSPRGLNEQFF
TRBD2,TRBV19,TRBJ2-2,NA,TGTGCCAGTAGAAACCTCAGGACGTCTTCGGGGGGAACTTACGGGGAGCTGTTTTTT,CASRNLRTSSGGTYGELFF
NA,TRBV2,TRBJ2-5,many,TGTGCCAGCACCGTGGAGAGAACAAAGACCCAGTACTTC,CASTVERTKTQYF
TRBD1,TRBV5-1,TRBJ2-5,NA,TGCGCCAGCAGCATAAGACAGGGGAAGTACCAAGAGACCCAGTACTTC,CASSIRQGKYQETQYF
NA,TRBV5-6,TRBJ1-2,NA,TGTGCCAGCAGCTTGGCCCTCACAGCAGTCACTAACTATGGCTACACCTTC,CASSLALTAVTNYGYTF
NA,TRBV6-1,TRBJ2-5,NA,TGTGCCAGCAGTGAAGGATGGGCCATTGAGACCCAGTACTTC,CASSEGWAIETQYF
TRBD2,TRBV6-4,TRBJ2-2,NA,TGTGCCAGCAGCCTGACTAGCGGAACGAACACCGGGGAGCTGTTTTTT,CASSLTSGTNTGELFF
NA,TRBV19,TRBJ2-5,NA,TGTGCCAGTTCCTTTAACAGGGCCAGGAGGGAGACCCAGTACTTC,CASSFNRARRETQYF
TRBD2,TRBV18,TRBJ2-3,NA,TGTGCCAGCTCACCACCGGGACTAGCGGGTAGCACAGATACGCAGTATTTT,CASSPPGLAGSTDTQYF
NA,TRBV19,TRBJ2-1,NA,TGTGCCAGTTCAAAGCTAGGGGACAATGAGCAGTTCTTC,CASSKLGDNEQFF
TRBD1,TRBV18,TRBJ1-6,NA,TGTGCCAGCTCACCGGCGGGACAGGGGAATTCCTATAATTCACCCCTCCACTTT,CASSPAGQGNSYNSPLHF
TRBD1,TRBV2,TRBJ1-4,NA,TGTGCCAGCACATTTACCGGGACAGGACCGGGGGCTAATGAAAAACTGTTTTTT,CASTFTGTGPGANEKLFF
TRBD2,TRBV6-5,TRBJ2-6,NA,TGTGCCAGCCGCCGGGGGGACTCTGGGGCCAACGTCCTGACTTTC,CASRRGDSGANVLTF